This T cell receptor beta chain was found in a study of T cell changes during pregnancy in multiple sclerosis. Only in-frame clones appear in the TCRdb table, and some are missing; sequencing was by immunoSEQ multiplex PCR. The data contain over 40,000 clones, 80% to 95% of them singletons. This CDR3 is 14 amino acids long. Trimming took 3 bases from V and 4 from J, leaving 13 bases between them. The germline CDR1 and CDR2 sequences are MGHRA and YSYEKL. The sequencing here drew on peripheral blood, taken in the third trimester of pregnancy. V is TRBV4-1 and J is TRBJ2-7; D is unclear. The TCR sequence derives from a female donor with multiple sclerosis, enrolled in a pregnancy study. CDR3: CASSHGPGFYEQYF. The CDR3 coding sequence is TGCGCCAGCAGCCATGGGCCAGGATTTTACGAGCAGTACTTC.